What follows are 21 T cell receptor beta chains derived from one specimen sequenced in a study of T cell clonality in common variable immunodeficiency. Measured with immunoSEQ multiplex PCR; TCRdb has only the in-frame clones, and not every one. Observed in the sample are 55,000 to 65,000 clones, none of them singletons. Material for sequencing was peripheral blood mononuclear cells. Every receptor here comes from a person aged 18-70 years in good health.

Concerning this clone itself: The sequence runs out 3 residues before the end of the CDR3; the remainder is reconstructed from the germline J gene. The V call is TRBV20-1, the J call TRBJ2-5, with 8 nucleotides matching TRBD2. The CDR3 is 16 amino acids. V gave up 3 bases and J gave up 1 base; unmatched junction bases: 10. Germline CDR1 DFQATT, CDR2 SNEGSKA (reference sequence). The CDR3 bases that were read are TGCAGTGCTAGCCCCCCCCGGGGGGGGACCCAAGAGACC. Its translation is CSASPPRGGTQET. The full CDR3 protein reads CSASPPRGGTQETQYF.

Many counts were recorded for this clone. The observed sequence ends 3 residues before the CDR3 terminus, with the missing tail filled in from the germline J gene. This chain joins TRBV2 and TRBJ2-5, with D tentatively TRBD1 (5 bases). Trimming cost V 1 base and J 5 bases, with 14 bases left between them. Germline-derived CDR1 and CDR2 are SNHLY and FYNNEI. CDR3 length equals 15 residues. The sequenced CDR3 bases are TGTGCCAGCAGTGAAGGTGCCAGGGCTGGCGAGACC. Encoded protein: CASSEGARAGET. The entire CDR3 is CASSEGARAGETQYF.

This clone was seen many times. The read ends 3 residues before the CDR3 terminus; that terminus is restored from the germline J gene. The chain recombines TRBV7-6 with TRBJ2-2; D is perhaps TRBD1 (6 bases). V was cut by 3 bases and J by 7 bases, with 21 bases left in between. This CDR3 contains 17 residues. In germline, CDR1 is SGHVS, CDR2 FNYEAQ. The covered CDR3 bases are TGTGCCAGCAGCTTCCCTATCGGGACAAGAGGATTCGGGGAG. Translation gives CASSFPIGTRGFGE. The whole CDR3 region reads CASSFPIGTRGFGELFF.

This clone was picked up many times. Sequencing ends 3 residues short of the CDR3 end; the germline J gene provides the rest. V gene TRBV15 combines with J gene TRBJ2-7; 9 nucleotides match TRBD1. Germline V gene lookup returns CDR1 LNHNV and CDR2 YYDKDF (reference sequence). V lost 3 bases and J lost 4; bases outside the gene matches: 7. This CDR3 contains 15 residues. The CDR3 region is CATSRRGTGFYEQYF. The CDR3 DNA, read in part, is TGTGCCACCAGCAGGAGGGGGACAGGGTTTTACGAG.

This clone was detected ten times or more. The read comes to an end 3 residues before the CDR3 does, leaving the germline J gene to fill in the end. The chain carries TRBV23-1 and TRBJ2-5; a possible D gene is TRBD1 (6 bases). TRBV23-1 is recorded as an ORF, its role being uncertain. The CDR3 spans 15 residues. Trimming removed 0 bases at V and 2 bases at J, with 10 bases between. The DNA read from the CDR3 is TGCGCCAGCAGTCAATCCACAGGGATTCAAGAGACC. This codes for CASSQSTGIQET. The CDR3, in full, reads CASSQSTGIQETQYF.

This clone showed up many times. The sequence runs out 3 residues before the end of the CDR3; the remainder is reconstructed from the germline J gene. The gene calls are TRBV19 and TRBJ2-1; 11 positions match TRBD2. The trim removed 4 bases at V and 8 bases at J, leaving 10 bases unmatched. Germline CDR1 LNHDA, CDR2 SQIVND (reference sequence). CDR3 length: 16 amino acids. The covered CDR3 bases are TGTGCCAGTAGTACACAACTAGCGGGAGCTCTCTATGAG. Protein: CASSTQLAGALYE. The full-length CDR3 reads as CASSTQLAGALYEQFF.

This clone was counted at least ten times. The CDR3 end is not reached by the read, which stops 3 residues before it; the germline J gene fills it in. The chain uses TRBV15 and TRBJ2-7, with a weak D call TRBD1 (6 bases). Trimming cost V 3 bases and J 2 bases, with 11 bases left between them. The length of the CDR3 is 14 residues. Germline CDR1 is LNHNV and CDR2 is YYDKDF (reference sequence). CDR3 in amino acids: CATSSTDRPYEQYF. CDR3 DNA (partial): TGTGCCACCAGCAGTACCGACAGGCCCTACGAG.

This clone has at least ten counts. Here the CDR3 reads CAWRETSGTSGSYEQFF. The part of the CDR3 DNA that was read is TGTGCCTGGCGGGAAACCTCCGGGACTAGCGGGTCTTATGAG. The chain employs TRBV30 and TRBJ2-1, with 12 bases matching TRBD2. The DNA ends 3 residues before the CDR3 does, and the rest of the CDR3 is filled in from the germline J gene. Trimming removed 5 bases from V and 8 bases from J; junction bases left unmatched: 16. The CDR3 extends over 17 amino acids. Germline assignment: CDR1 GTSNPN and CDR2 SVGIG (reference sequence).

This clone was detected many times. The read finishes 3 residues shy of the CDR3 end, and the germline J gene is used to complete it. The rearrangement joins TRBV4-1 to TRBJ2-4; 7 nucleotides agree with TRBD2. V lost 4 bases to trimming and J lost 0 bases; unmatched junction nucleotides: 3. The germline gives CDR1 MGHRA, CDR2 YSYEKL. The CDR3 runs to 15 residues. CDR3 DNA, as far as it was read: TGCGCCAGCAGCCTCATAGCGGGAGCCAAAAACATT. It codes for CASSLIAGAKNI. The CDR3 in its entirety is CASSLIAGAKNIQYF.

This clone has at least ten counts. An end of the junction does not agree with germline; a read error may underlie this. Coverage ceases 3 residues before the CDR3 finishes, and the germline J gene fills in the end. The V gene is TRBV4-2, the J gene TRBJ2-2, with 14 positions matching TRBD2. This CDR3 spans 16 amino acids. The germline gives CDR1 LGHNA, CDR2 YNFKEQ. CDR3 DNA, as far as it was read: TGCGCCAGCGCCCTGGGACTAGCGGGAGCCACCGGGGAG. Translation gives CASALGLAGATGE. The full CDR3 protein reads CASALGLAGATGELFF.

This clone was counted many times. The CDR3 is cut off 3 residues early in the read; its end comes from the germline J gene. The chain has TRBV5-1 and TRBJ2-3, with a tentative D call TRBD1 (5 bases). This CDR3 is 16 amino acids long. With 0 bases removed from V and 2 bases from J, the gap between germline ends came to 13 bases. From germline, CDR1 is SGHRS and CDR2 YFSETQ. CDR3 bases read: TGCGCCAGCAGCTTGGGGGCAGGGCCGACCACAGATACG. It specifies CASSLGAGPTTDT. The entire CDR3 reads CASSLGAGPTTDTQYF. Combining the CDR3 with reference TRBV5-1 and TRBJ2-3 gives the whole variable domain KAGVTQTPRYLIKTRGQQVTLSCSPISGHRSVSWYQQTPGQGLQFLFEYFSETQRNKGNFPGRFSGRQFSNSRSEMNVSTLELGDSALYLCASSLGAGPTTDTQYFGPGTRLTVL.

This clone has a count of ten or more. CDR3 bases read: TGTGCCAGCAGTGACCTCCGGGACAGGGATCGGTATGGC. Its protein is CASSDLRDRDRYG. The complete CDR3 sequence is CASSDLRDRDRYGYTF. This chain links TRBV2 with TRBJ1-2, with 9 nucleotides matching TRBD1. The observed sequence ends 3 residues before the CDR3 terminus, with the missing tail filled in from the germline J gene. CDR1 SNHLY and CDR2 FYNNEI come from the germline V gene. The junction had 10 bases not matched to a gene; V was cut back by 3 bases and J by 5 bases. CDR3 length equals 16 residues.

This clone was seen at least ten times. CDR3 amino acids: CASSAQPWAQRDEQYF. The DNA read from the CDR3 is TGTGCCAGCAGTGCCCAGCCTTGGGCCCAAAGGGACGAG. The chain recombines TRBV2 with TRBJ2-7, with no clear D. The CDR3 goes on 3 residues after the read ends, and that part is filled in from the germline J gene. V gave up 4 bases and J gave up 5 bases, with 21 bases separating them. The germline V gene has CDR1 SNHLY and CDR2 FYNNEI. This CDR3 region has 16 residues.

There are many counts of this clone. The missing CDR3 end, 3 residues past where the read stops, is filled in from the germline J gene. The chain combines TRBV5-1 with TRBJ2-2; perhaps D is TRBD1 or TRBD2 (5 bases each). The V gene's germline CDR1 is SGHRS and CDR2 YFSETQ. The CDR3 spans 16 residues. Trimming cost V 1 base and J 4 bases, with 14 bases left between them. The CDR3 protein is CASSLMSGSSTGELFF. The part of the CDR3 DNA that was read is TGCGCCAGCAGCTTGATGTCAGGGAGTAGCACCGGGGAG.

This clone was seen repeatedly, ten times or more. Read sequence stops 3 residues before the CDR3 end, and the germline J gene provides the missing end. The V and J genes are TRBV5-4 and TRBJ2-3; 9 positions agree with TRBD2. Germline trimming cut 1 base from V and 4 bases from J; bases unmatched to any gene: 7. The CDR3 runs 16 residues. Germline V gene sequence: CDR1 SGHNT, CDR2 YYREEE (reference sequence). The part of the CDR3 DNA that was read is TGTGCCAGCAGCTTGCGGGCTAGCGGGAACGCAGATACG. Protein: CASSLRASGNADT. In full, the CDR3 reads CASSLRASGNADTQYF.

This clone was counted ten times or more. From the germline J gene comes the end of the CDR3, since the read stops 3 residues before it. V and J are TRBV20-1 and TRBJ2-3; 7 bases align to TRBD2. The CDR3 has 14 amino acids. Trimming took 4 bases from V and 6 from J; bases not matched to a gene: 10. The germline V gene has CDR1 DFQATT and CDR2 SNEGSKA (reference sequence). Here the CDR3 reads CSANLAAKRDTQYF. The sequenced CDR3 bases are TGCAGTGCTAACCTAGCGGCGAAGCGGGATACG.

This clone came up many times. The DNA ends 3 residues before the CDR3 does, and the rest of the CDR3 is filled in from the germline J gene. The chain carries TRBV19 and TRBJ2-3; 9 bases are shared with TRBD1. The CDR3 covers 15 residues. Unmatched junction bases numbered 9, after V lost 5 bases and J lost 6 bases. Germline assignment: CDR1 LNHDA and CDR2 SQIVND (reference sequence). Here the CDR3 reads CASSAGTGTLDTQYF. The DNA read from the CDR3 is TGTGCCAGTAGTGCCGGGACAGGGACTCTGGATACG.

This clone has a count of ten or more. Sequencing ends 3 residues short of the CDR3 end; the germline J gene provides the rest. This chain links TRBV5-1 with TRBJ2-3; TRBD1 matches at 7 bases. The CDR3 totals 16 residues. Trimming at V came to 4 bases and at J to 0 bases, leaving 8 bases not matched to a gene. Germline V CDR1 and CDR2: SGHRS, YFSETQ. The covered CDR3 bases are TGCGCCAGCAGCCCAAACCGGGACAGAAGCACAGATACG. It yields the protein CASSPNRDRSTDT. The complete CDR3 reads CASSPNRDRSTDTQYF.

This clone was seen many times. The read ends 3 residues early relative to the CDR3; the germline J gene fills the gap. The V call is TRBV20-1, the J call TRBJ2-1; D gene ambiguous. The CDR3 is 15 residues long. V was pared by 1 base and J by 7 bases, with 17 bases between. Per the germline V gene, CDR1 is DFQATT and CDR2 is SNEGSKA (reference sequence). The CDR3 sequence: CSARVGSLKGNEQFF. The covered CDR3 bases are TGCAGTGCTAGAGTTGGATCCTTAAAGGGTAATGAG.

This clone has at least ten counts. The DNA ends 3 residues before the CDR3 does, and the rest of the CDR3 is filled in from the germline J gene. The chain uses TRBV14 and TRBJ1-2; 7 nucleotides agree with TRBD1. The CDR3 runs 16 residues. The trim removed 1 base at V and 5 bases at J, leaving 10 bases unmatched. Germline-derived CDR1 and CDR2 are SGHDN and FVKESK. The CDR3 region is CASSQGSGGLVYGYTF. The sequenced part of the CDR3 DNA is TGTGCCAGCAGCCAAGGATCAGGGGGGCTTGTGTATGGC.

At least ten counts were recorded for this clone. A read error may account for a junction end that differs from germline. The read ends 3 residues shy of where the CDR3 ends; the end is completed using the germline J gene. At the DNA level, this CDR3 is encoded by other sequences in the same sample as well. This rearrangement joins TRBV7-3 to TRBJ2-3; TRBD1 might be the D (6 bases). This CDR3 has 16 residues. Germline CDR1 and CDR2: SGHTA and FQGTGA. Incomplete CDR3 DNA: TGCGCCAGCAGCGCCGGACAGTATGCTAGCACAGATACG. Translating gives CASSAGQYASTDT. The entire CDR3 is CASSAGQYASTDTQYF.